Sequencing of this T cell receptor beta chain was carried out in a study of T cell changes during pregnancy in multiple sclerosis. CDR1 and CDR2 (germline): SGHDT, YYEEEE. Between the trimmed V and J ends, which lost 0 bases and 4 bases, there was a span of 10 bases. The CDR3 length is 14 residues. This clone was detected only once. Libraries were prepared by immunoSEQ multiplex PCR; TCRdb keeps only in-frame clonotypes and omits some of them. The table shows about 52,000 clones, with around nine tenths occurring only once. The source material was CD4+ T cells from peripheral blood mononuclear cells, sampled before pregnancy. This TCR derives from a female donor with multiple sclerosis, enrolled in a pregnancy study. The V call is TRBV5-6, the J call TRBJ1-2; D not certain. The CDR3, as DNA: TGTGCCAGCAGCTTGGGGCTCGGCGGCTATGGCTACACCTTC. Translated, it gives CASSLGLGGYGYTF. Filled out from reference TRBV5-6 and TRBJ1-2, the complete variable domain reads DAGVTQSPTHLIKTRGQQVTLRCSPKSGHDTVSWYQQALGQGPQFIFQYYEEEERQRGNFPDRFSGHQFPNYSSELNVNALLLGDSALYLCASSLGLGGYGYTFGSGTRLTVV.